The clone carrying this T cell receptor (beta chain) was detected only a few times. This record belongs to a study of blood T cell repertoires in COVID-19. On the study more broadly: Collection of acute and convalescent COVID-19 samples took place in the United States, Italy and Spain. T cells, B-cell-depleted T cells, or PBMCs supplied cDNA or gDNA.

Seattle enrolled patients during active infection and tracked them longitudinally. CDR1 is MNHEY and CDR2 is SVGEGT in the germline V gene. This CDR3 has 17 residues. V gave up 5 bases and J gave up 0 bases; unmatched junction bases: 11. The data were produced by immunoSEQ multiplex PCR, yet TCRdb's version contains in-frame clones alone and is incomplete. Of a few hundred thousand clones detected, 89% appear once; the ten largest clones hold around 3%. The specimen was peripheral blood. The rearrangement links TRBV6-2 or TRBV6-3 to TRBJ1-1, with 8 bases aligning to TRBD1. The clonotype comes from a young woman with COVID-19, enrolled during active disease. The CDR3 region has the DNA TGTGCCAGCAGTACACCCAGGACAGGGAGTCTGAACACTGAAGCTTTCTTT. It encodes CASSTPRTGSLNTEAFF.